One and the same sample provided the 14 T cell receptor beta chains below, sequenced in a study of cytomegalovirus exposure and HLA in healthy donors. Primers included in the PCR were 60 Vbeta and 13 Jbeta primers. TCRdb's table, derived via immunoSEQ multiplex PCR, lists solely in-frame clones and lacks some. This table holds around 170,000 clones, about 81% found once. Input material: PBMCs. The receptors originated from a man aged 40-55 years in good health and CMV-seronegative.

The CDR3 is CASSFGNRIGTQYF. The CDR3, as DNA: TGTGCCAGCAGCTTTGGGAACAGGATCGGGACCCAGTACTTC. The gene calls are TRBV5-8 and TRBJ2-5; possible D gene TRBD1, 5 bases. V was clipped by 2 bases and J by 7 bases, with 15 bases between them. Germline-derived CDR1 and CDR2 are SGHTS and YDEGEE. CDR3 length: 14 amino acids.

The rearrangement uses TRBV7-3 and TRBJ2-5; TRBD1 matches at 7 bases. The junction had 12 bases not matched to a gene; V was cut back by 6 bases and J by 14 bases. This CDR3 contains 12 residues. The V gene's germline CDR1 is SGHTA and CDR2 FQGTGA. CDR3 loop: CASSGAGGLLYF. The CDR3 DNA is TGTGCCAGCAGTGGGGCAGGGGGTCTTCTATACTTC.

In DNA, the CDR3 is TGTGCCAGCAGTTACGGACAGACACGATTCGGTGGTGGCTACACCTTC. It codes for CASSYGQTRFGGGYTF. V gene TRBV6-5 combines with J gene TRBJ1-2; D may be TRBD1 (6 bases). V lost 2 bases to trimming and J lost 7 bases, with 20 bases between them. Germline lookup yields CDR1 MNHEY and CDR2 SVGAGI. CDR3 size: 16 residues.

The genes are TRBV7-3 and TRBJ1-2, with D perhaps matching TRBD1 (5 bases). Germline values: CDR1 SGHTA, CDR2 FQGTGA. V was clipped by 0 bases and J by 2 bases, with 16 bases between them. This CDR3 is built from 17 residues. The chain's CDR3 is CASSLTGGSGRNYGYTF. CDR3 nucleotides: TGTGCCAGCAGCTTAACGGGGGGGAGTGGTAGAAACTATGGCTACACCTTC.

J is TRBJ1-1 and V is TRBV7-9; 7 bases line up with TRBD1. CDR1 is SEHNR, CDR2 FQNEAQ, per germline (reference sequence). Trimming removed 2 bases from V and 1 base from J; junction bases left unmatched: 7. The CDR3 spans 16 residues. CDR3: CASSLSQGKPNTEAFF. DNA of the CDR3: TGTGCCAGCAGCTTATCACAGGGGAAACCGAACACTGAAGCTTTCTTT.

The rearrangement joins TRBV7-9 to TRBJ2-7; 7 bases line up with TRBD1. Germline assignment: CDR1 SEHNR and CDR2 FQNEAQ (reference sequence). The CDR3 runs 16 residues. Trimming took 4 bases from V and 1 from J; bases not matched to a gene: 10. CDR3 amino acids: CASSSGEGANSYEQYF. In DNA form, the CDR3 reads TGTGCCAGCAGCTCTGGAGAGGGGGCGAATTCCTACGAGCAGTACTTC.

The chain couples TRBV10-3 to TRBJ2-3, with 14 bases that match TRBD2. V was pared by 7 bases and J by 8 bases, with 8 bases of the junction left unmatched. CDR3 length equals 15 residues. Germline V gives CDR1 ENHRY, CDR2 SYGVKD. This CDR3 is CAITAGLAGVGTQYF. CDR3 in DNA: TGTGCCATCACCGCGGGACTAGCGGGAGTTGGTACGCAGTATTTT.

This rearrangement joins TRBV9 to TRBJ2-3; D is perhaps TRBD2 (7 bases). CDR1 SGDLS and CDR2 YYNGEE come from the germline V gene. V shed 4 bases and J shed 3 bases, with 15 bases lying between them. This CDR3 has 15 residues. The CDR3, as DNA: TGTGCCAGCAGCCAAGGGGGGGGGCGAACAGATACGCAGTATTTT. This sequence encodes CASSQGGGRTDTQYF. Full variable domain (remainder filled in from reference TRBV9 and TRBJ2-3): DSGVTQTPKHLITATGQRVTLRCSPRSGDLSVYWYQQSLDQGLQFLIQYYNGEERAKGNILERFSAQQFPDLHSELNLSSLELGDSALYFCASSQGGGRTDTQYFGPGTRLTVL.

The genes are TRBV27 and TRBJ1-1; D is unclear. In germline, CDR1 is MNHEY, CDR2 SMNVEV (reference sequence). This CDR3 spans 17 amino acids. Trimming took off 5 bases at V and 4 bases at J, with 23 bases between the two ends. The CDR3 DNA reads as TGTGCCAGCAGTACGCGGACGGGCGGAGGGATGGGCACTGAAGCTTTCTTT. It encodes CASSTRTGGGMGTEAFF.

The chain employs TRBV6-5 and TRBJ2-7; tentatively, D is TRBD1 (6 bases). V was pared by 0 bases and J by 0 bases, with 9 bases between. Germline CDR1 is MNHEY and CDR2 is SVGAGI. This CDR3 comprises 15 residues. The CDR3: CASSYSGTSSYEQYF. DNA for the CDR3: TGTGCCAGCAGTTACTCAGGGACATCCTCCTACGAGCAGTACTTC.

The rearrangement links TRBV21-1 to TRBJ1-1; TRBD1 reflects the table's D call only, with no check against the DNA. TRBV21-1 is a pseudogene segment. The CDR3 has 12 residues. The CDR3 DNA is TGTGCCAGCAGCACGCACAGGGGTTCGGCTTTCTTT. It codes for CASSTHRGSAFF.

This clone has a handful of counts. The chain has TRBV28 and TRBJ2-7; D uncertain. The ends were cut back, 5 bases at V and 4 bases at J, with 6 bases in the middle. Germline V gene lookup returns CDR1 MDHEN and CDR2 SYDVKM. The CDR3 consists of 11 residues. The CDR3 DNA reads as TGTGCCAGCAGTGCGAATTACGAGCAGTACTTC. Residues: CASSANYEQYF.

This clone was recorded once. The chain combines TRBV9 with TRBJ2-2, with D maybe TRBD1 (6 bases). CDR3 length equals 14 residues. CDR1 and CDR2 (germline): SGDLS, YYNGEE. Trimming took off 5 bases at V and 3 bases at J, with 11 bases between the two ends. The CDR3 nucleotides read TGTGCCAGCAGACGGGACATAGACACCGGGGAGCTGTTTTTT. Its protein product is CASRRDIDTGELFF. The whole variable domain, filled in from reference TRBV9 and TRBJ2-2, reads DSGVTQTPKHLITATGQRVTLRCSPRSGDLSVYWYQQSLDQGLQFLIQYYNGEERAKGNILERFSAQQFPDLHSELNLSSLELGDSALYFCASRRDIDTGELFFGEGSRLTVL.

The genes are TRBV5-1 and TRBJ2-2; D might be TRBD2 (5 bases). Germline values: CDR1 SGHRS, CDR2 YFSETQ. The CDR3 runs 15 residues. V lost 3 bases and J 3 bases, leaving 12 bases between the germline ends. CDR3 loop: CASSWPLGDTGELFF. DNA of the CDR3: TGCGCCAGCAGCTGGCCACTAGGCGACACCGGGGAGCTGTTTTTT.